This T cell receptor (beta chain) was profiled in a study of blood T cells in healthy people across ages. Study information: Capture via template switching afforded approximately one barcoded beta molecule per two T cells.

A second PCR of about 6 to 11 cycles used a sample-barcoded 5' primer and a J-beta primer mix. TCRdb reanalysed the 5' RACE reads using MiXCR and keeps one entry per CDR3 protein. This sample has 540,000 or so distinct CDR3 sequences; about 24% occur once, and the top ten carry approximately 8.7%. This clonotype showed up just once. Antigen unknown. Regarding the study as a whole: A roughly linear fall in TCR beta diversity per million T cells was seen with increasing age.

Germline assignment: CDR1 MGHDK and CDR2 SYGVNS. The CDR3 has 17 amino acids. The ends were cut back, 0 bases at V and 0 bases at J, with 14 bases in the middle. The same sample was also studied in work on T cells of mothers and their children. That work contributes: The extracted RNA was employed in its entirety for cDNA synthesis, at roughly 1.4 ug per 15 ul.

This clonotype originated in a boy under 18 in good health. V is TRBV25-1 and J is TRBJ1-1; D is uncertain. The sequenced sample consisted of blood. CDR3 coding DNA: TGTGCCAGCAGTGAATATTGGCCGGGTCCCATGAACACTGAAGCTTTCTTT. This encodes CASSEYWPGPMNTEAFF.